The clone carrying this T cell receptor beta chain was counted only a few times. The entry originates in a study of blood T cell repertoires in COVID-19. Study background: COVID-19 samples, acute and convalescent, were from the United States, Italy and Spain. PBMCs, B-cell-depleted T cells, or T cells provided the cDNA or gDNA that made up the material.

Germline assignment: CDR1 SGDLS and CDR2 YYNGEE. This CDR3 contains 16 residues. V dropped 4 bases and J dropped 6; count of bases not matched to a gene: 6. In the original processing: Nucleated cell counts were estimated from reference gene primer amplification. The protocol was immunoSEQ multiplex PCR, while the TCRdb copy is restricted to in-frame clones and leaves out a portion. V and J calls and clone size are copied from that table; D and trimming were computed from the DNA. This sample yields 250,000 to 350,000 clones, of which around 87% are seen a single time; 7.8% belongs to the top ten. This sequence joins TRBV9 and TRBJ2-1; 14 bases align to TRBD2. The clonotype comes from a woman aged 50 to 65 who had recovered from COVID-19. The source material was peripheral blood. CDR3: CASSLPTSGRANEQFF. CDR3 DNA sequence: TGTGCCAGCAGCCTGCCGACTAGCGGGAGGGCCAATGAGCAGTTCTTC.